This T cell receptor beta chain stems from a study of blood T cell repertoires in COVID-19. Study as a whole: Sources were T cells, B-cell-depleted T cells, or PBMCs; the material itself was cDNA or gDNA.

The CDR3 has 15 residues. CDR1 and CDR2 (germline): MDHEN, SYDVKM. Trimming removed 3 bases at V and 1 base at J, with 10 bases between. Of note for this clone: The sample contains more than one DNA sequence encoding this CDR3.

As originally analysed: Amplified reference gene primers provided the basis for estimating nucleated cell counts. The repertoire was sequenced with immunoSEQ multiplex PCR; TCRdb's copy has only in-frame clones and lacks some. V and J calls and clone size are copied from that table; D and trimming were computed from the DNA. The sample includes 150,000 or so clones, approximately 83% of them seen just once. This receptor was obtained from a man between 60 and 75 years old with acute or convalescent COVID-19. Sequenced: peripheral blood. The J gene is TRBJ1-5, the V gene TRBV28; D might be TRBD1 (5 bases). Here the CDR3 DNA reads TGTGCCAGCAGTTTCGGGGGGTTAAGCAATCAGCCCCAGCATTTT. The encoded protein is CASSFGGLSNQPQHF.